This T cell receptor (beta chain) was retrieved from a study of human T cells and chemical hapten exposure. Study-wide background: Sensitization was performed using 2% DPC on an approximately 2 cm by approximately 2 cm upper inner arm skin site. Study-wide findings and caveats: Donors, who had alopecia, may show an immune response that differs from healthy people's.

Time point described: pre-sensitization, week 0. Treatment of the sample: therapeutic diphenylcyclopropenone sensitization with weekly scalp DPC. This clonotype was recorded many times. Its antigen is unidentified. TCRdb itself ran the RACE reads through MiXCR, one entry per CDR3 protein. The table records 380,000 or so distinct CDR3 sequences, 5.5% of them present only once. The CDR3 totals 15 residues. V gave up 6 bases and J gave up 0 bases, with 12 bases separating them. In germline, CDR1 is MNHEY, CDR2 SVGAGI. V and J are TRBV6-5 and TRBJ1-3; no firm D call. The sample in question was whole blood, obtained in connection with sensitization to the hapten diphenylcyclopropenone (DPC). The clonotype comes from a woman between 18 and 29 years old with alopecia areata. Some clones in this sample may be carry-over from other donors' samples. Here the CDR3 reads CASRPRPNSGNTIYF. The DNA of the CDR3 is TGTGCCAGCAGACCACGACCCAACTCTGGAAACACCATATATTTT.